One and the same sample provided the 16 T cell receptor beta chains below, sequenced in a study of ipilimumab plus nivolumab after autologous stem cell transplantation (dated by TCRdb to the early 2020s). The library relied on the immunoSEQ multiplex PCR assay. Not all clones reach the TCRdb copy of this immuneACCESS table, which keeps in-frame sequences only. Checked studies attribute under half of the gap to unresolved V genes and leave the rest unexplained. This sample lists tens of thousands of clones; approximately 83% were detected once. Jointly, the top ten make up around 2% of the sample. The sequenced sample was PBMCs, obtained in a trial of ipilimumab plus nivolumab as post-transplant consolidation. The receptors were sampled from a male donor with diffuse large B-cell lymphoma.

This rearrangement joins TRBV10-2 to TRBJ1-1; no clear D. Germline values: CDR1 WSHSY, CDR2 SAAADI. The CDR3 sequence is 14 residues long. V lost 2 bases, J lost 5 bases, and 12 bases lay in between. CDR3 coding DNA: TGCGCCAGCAGTGAGAGTCCTCTGGGGACTGAAGCTTTCTTT. Its translation: CASSESPLGTEAFF.

The chain recombines TRBV5-1 with TRBJ1-1; perhaps TRBD1 as D (5 bases). CDR3 length equals 15 residues. Per germline, CDR1 SGHRS and CDR2 YFSETQ. Trimming shortened V by 0 bases and J by 1 base, and 10 bases separated the two germline ends. The CDR3 region has the DNA TGCGCCAGCAGCTTGGAGGCAGGGTCGAACACTGAAGCTTTCTTT. This codes for CASSLEAGSNTEAFF.

This clone was detected many times. The J gene is TRBJ2-7, the V gene TRBV5-1, with 14 bases fitting TRBD2. After removal of 0 bases from V and 6 bases from J, the junction contained 11 bases not matched to a gene. This CDR3 comprises 18 residues. Looked up from germline, CDR1 is SGHRS and CDR2 is YFSETQ. CDR3 sequence (DNA): TGCGCCAGCAGCTTGGTGACTAGCGGGGGGGCAGGTCTCGGCGAGCAGTACTTC. Translated, it gives CASSLVTSGGAGLGEQYF.

V gene TRBV6-5 combines with J gene TRBJ2-1; the D call may be TRBD1 or TRBD2 (7 bases each). V gave up 2 bases and J gave up 3 bases, with 11 bases separating them. The CDR3 loop spans 15 amino acids. Germline V gene lookup returns CDR1 MNHEY and CDR2 SVGAGI. The CDR3 sequence: CASSYQGGDYNEQFF. The CDR3 nucleotides read TGTGCCAGCAGTTACCAGGGGGGGGACTACAATGAGCAGTTCTTC.

This clone has only one observation. The chain has TRBV19 and TRBJ2-2; 7 bases line up with TRBD1. The CDR3 covers 15 residues. V lost 6 bases, J lost 1 base, and 5 bases stayed unmatched. Per the germline V gene, CDR1 is LNHDA and CDR2 is SQIVND (reference sequence). This CDR3 is CASSTGTVNTGELFF. In nucleotides, the CDR3 is TGTGCCAGTAGCACCGGGACAGTGAACACCGGGGAGCTGTTTTTT. Based on the CDR3 plus reference TRBV19 and TRBJ2-2, the full variable domain is DGGITQSPKYLFRKEGQNVTLSCEQNLNHDAMYWYRQDPGQGLRLIYYSQIVNDFQKGDIAEGYSVSREKKESFPLTVTSAQKNPTAFYLCASSTGTVNTGELFFGEGSRLTVL.

By sample share, this clone is medium-sized. The chain employs TRBV28 and TRBJ1-2; D possibly corresponds to TRBD1 (6 bases). The CDR3 runs 14 residues. Germline assignment: CDR1 MDHEN and CDR2 SYDVKM. Trimming left V 5 bases short and J 7 bases short, with 17 bases between. CDR3 region: CASSPTLRGGGYTF. In nucleotides, the CDR3 is TGTGCCAGCAGTCCCACCCTCAGGGGTGGTGGCTACACCTTC.

The chain carries TRBV5-8 and TRBJ2-1; TRBD2 aligns across 14 bases. V lost 2 bases, J lost 9 bases, and 4 bases stayed unmatched. The CDR3 has 15 residues. The germline CDR1 and CDR2 sequences are SGHTS and YDEGEE. The CDR3 DNA follows: TGTGCCAGCAGCTTAAGACTAGCGGGGGGGCGTGAGCAGTTCTTC. Translation: CASSLRLAGGREQFF. Complete variable domain (other parts from reference TRBV5-8 and TRBJ2-1): EAGVTQSPTHLIKTRGQQATLRCSPISGHTSVYWYQQALGLGLQFLLWYDEGEERNRGNFPPRFSGRQFPNYSSELNVNALELEDSALYLCASSLRLAGGREQFFGPGTRLTVL.

The V and J genes are TRBV18 and TRBJ2-1; D may be TRBD2 (6 bases). The CDR3 consists of 16 residues. Germline V gene data show CDR1 as KGHSH and CDR2 as LQKENI. Trimming shortened V by 0 bases and J by 1 base, and 10 bases separated the two germline ends. This CDR3 is CASSPPGTQSYNEQFF. The CDR3 region has the DNA TGTGCCAGCTCACCACCCGGGACTCAATCCTACAATGAGCAGTTCTTC.

V gene TRBV30 combines with J gene TRBJ1-6; tentative D call: TRBD1 (6 bases). Germline V CDR1 and CDR2: GTSNPN, SVGIG (reference sequence). Trimming took 2 bases from V and 1 from J, leaving 12 bases between them. The CDR3 runs to 16 residues. The CDR3 nucleotides are TGTGCCTGGAGTAGGGAGGGGGGATCCTATAATTCACCCCTCCACTTT. Translated: CAWSREGGSYNSPLHF.

The V and J genes are TRBV5-3 and TRBJ2-7; D possibly corresponds to TRBD1 (7 bases). TRBV5-3 is an ORF, with its function uncertain. The CDR3 spans 11 residues. The ends were cut back, 5 bases at V and 12 bases at J, with 15 bases in the middle. CDR3 sequence (DNA): TGTGCCAGAAGACGGCGCAGGGGGGCGTACTTC. This codes for CARRRRRGAYF.

This clone was detected once. The identical CDR3 is also encoded by other nucleotide sequences in the sample. The V call is TRBV7-9, the J call TRBJ2-5; TRBD2 aligns across 12 bases. Germline trimming cut 2 bases from V and 2 bases from J; bases unmatched to any gene: 0. The CDR3 spans 15 residues. Germline V gene lookup returns CDR1 SEHNR and CDR2 FQNEAQ (reference sequence). The CDR3 region is CASSLTSGGQETQYF. The CDR3 DNA reads as TGTGCCAGCAGCTTAACTAGCGGGGGGCAAGAGACCCAGTACTTC.

V gene TRBV11-2 combines with J gene TRBJ2-1; D ambiguous. This CDR3 has 15 amino acids. Germline V gene sequence: CDR1 SGHAT, CDR2 FQNNGV. V shed 5 bases and J shed 0 bases, with 11 bases lying between them. The CDR3 bases are TGTGCCAGCAGCCTGAGCAGTAGCTCCTACAATGAGCAGTTCTTC. This gives the protein CASSLSSSSYNEQFF.

The chain carries TRBV6-1 and TRBJ1-2; 8 bases line up with TRBD1. V lost 7 bases, J lost 4 bases, and 5 bases stayed unmatched. This CDR3 region has 13 residues. Germline V gene lookup returns CDR1 MNHNS and CDR2 SASEGT. The CDR3 region has the DNA TGTGCCAGCATTGACGACAGGGGCTATGGCTACACCTTC. This codes for CASIDDRGYGYTF.

This clone was seen once. V usage is TRBV30 and J usage is TRBJ2-2; D ambiguous. With 2 bases removed from V and 6 bases from J, the gap between germline ends came to 16 bases. This CDR3 has 15 residues. CDR1 is GTSNPN and CDR2 is SVGIG in the germline V gene (reference sequence). As DNA, the CDR3 is TGTGCCTGGAGTCCGACGATGGCCTCTCCCGGGGAGCTGTTTTTT. It yields the protein CAWSPTMASPGELFF. The full variable domain, in which reference TRBV30 and TRBJ2-2 provide the parts outside the CDR3, is SQTIHQWPATLVQPVGSPLSLECTVEGTSNPNLYWYRQAAGRGLQLLFYSVGIGQISSEVPQNLSASRPQDRQFILSSKKLLLSDSGFYLCAWSPTMASPGELFFGEGSRLTVL.

In DNA, the CDR3 is TGTGCCAGCAGCTTAGCGGGGGGTCTTTCCTACGAGCAGTACTTC. It translates to CASSLAGGLSYEQYF. The chain links TRBV7-2 to TRBJ2-7; perhaps TRBD2 as D (6 bases). Trimming pared 0 bases from V and 1 base from J, leaving 10 bases between. This CDR3 has 15 amino acids. The germline CDR1 and CDR2 sequences are SGHTA and FQGNSA.

The V call is TRBV10-3, the J call TRBJ2-7, with a tentative D call TRBD1 (5 bases). CDR1 is ENHRY, CDR2 SYGVKD, per germline. V lost 2 bases, J lost 4 bases, and 18 bases lay in between. The CDR3 covers 16 residues. This chain's CDR3 is CAISEGLGDLGYEQYF. CDR3 sequence (DNA): TGTGCCATCAGTGAGGGTTTAGGGGATTTGGGGTACGAGCAGTACTTC.